One and the same sample provided the 14 T cell receptor beta chains below, sequenced in a study of blood T cell repertoires in COVID-19. Assay used: immunoSEQ multiplex PCR; TCRdb lists only in-frame clones, some missing. The sample has 80,000 to 100,000 clones; 80% are singletons. Sequenced: peripheral blood. Receptors were obtained from a woman aged 70-85 years with acute or convalescent COVID-19.

The gene calls are TRBV23-1 and TRBJ2-3; 10 bases line up with TRBD1. TRBV23-1 is an ORF; its function is uncertain. The CDR3 extends over 16 amino acids. Trimming at V came to 4 bases and at J to 5 bases, leaving 9 bases not matched to a gene. Written as DNA, the CDR3 is TGCGCCAGCAGTCCAACACCGGGACAGGGGAGAGATACGCAGTATTTT. It specifies CASSPTPGQGRDTQYF.

The chain couples TRBV28 to TRBJ2-4; 8 bases line up with TRBD2. The germline CDR1 and CDR2 sequences are MDHEN and SYDVKM. V lost 2 bases, J lost 6 bases, and 15 bases stayed unmatched. The CDR3 covers 18 residues. The CDR3 DNA is TGTGCCAGCAGTTTAGGCGGTAGCGGGAACCCTAGCCGAAACATTCAGTACTTC. Residues: CASSLGGSGNPSRNIQYF.

The rearrangement uses TRBV28 and TRBJ2-3, with 9 bases aligning to TRBD1. J lost 1 base, V lost 5 bases, and 7 bases had no gene match. CDR1 MDHEN and CDR2 SYDVKM come from the germline V gene. CDR3 length: 16 residues. The CDR3 DNA reads TGTGCCAGCAGTCCCACAGGGGGCCATGGCACAGATACGCAGTATTTT. Translation gives CASSPTGGHGTDTQYF.

Details on this clone: A junction boundary mismatches the germline segment, possibly from a read error. The J gene is TRBJ2-1, the V gene TRBV14, with 9 bases lining up with TRBD2. Germline-derived CDR1 and CDR2 are SGHDN and FVKESK. The CDR3 spans 15 residues. CDR3 in DNA: TGTGCCAGCACCCAAACTCGCGGGGGGGGGAATGAGCAGTTCTTC. As protein: CASTQTRGGGNEQFF.

The genes are TRBV6-5 and TRBJ1-2; TRBD1 might be the D (5 bases). Germline V gene data show CDR1 as MNHEY and CDR2 as SVGAGI. Trimming left V 6 bases short and J 0 bases short, with 14 bases between. This CDR3 region has 15 residues. CDR3 in DNA: TGTGCCAGCAGCCCGTCAGGGAGGGCTAACTATGGCTACACCTTC. The encoded protein is CASSPSGRANYGYTF.

The chain couples TRBV5-4 to TRBJ2-7; 12 nucleotides align to TRBD1. Trimming cost V 6 bases and J 6 bases; bases outside gene matches: 7. The CDR3 consists of 14 residues. The germline V gene has CDR1 SGHNT and CDR2 YYREEE (reference sequence). CDR3 in DNA: TGTGCCAGCACCACCGGGACAGGGGGCCGCGAGCAGTACTTC. It codes for CASTTGTGGREQYF.

The rearrangement uses TRBV6-2 or TRBV6-3 and TRBJ1-2; D is possibly TRBD1 (6 bases). The CDR3 sequence is 14 residues long. V shed 2 bases and J shed 5 bases, with 12 bases lying between them. The V gene's germline CDR1 is MNHEY and CDR2 SVGEGT. As DNA, the CDR3 is TGTGCCAGCAGTTACGCCAGGGGCGAATATGGCTACACCTTC. Translating gives CASSYARGEYGYTF.

Concerning this clone itself: At one boundary the junction diverges from the germline segment, which might be a read error. The rearrangement uses TRBV28 and TRBJ1-2; D remains unclear. This CDR3 spans 12 amino acids. In germline, CDR1 is MDHEN, CDR2 SYDVKM. In DNA form, the CDR3 reads TGTGCCAGCTGTTTAAGGGCGGGGGGCTACACCTTC. It yields the protein CASCLRAGGYTF.

This chain connects TRBV5-4 to TRBJ2-1; D may be TRBD1 (6 bases). The CDR3 is made up of 13 amino acids. Germline V gives CDR1 SGHNT, CDR2 YYREEE (reference sequence). The ends were cut back, 0 bases at V and 8 bases at J, with 9 bases in the middle. The chain's CDR3 is CASSLAQGYEQFF. The DNA for the CDR3 is TGTGCCAGCAGCTTGGCCCAGGGGTATGAGCAGTTCTTC. The full variable domain, rest sourced from reference TRBV5-4 and TRBJ2-1, is ETGVTQSPTHLIKTRGQQVTLRCSSQSGHNTVSWYQQALGQGPQFIFQYYREEENGRGNFPPRFSGLQFPNYSSELNVNALELDDSALYLCASSLAQGYEQFFGPGTRLTVL.

Concerning this clone: The same CDR3 can be traced to other DNA sequences in this sample. This sequence joins TRBV9 and TRBJ1-6; D is uncertain. Deletions cut 3 bases from V and 0 bases from J, with 7 bases between. This CDR3 spans 15 amino acids. Per the germline V gene, CDR1 is SGDLS and CDR2 is YYNGEE. DNA of the CDR3: TGTGCCAGCAGCGCCGGTAGCTCCTATAATTCACCCCTCCACTTT. Translated, it gives CASSAGSSYNSPLHF.

This clone was seen a single time. This chain joins TRBV20-1 and TRBJ2-7; 9 nucleotides line up with TRBD1. Germline trimming cut 3 bases from V and 7 bases from J; bases unmatched to any gene: 7. Germline loops: CDR1 DFQATT, CDR2 SNEGSKA (reference sequence). The CDR3 has 13 residues. The CDR3 DNA is TGCAGTGCTAGTCCCGGGACAGGGCTTGAGCAGTACTTC. Translation: CSASPGTGLEQYF.

The V and J genes are TRBV7-9 and TRBJ1-2; TRBD1 aligns across 7 bases. CDR3 length: 14 residues. Germline V gives CDR1 SEHNR, CDR2 FQNEAQ (reference sequence). V shed 4 bases and J 2 bases; nucleotides not matched to a gene: 4. DNA of the CDR3: TGTGCCAGCAGCTCATGGGACAGAAACTATGGCTACACCTTC. Translating gives CASSSWDRNYGYTF. The full variable domain, completed using reference TRBV7-9 and TRBJ1-2, is DTGVSQNPRHKITKRGQNVTFRCDPISEHNRLYWYRQTLGQGPEFLTYFQNEAQLEKSRLLSDRFSAERPKGSFSTLEIQRTEQGDSAMYLCASSSWDRNYGYTFGSGTRLTVV.

The chain links TRBV10-3 to TRBJ2-5, with 9 bases matching TRBD1. This CDR3 contains 15 residues. Per the germline V gene, CDR1 is ENHRY and CDR2 is SYGVKD. The junction had 4 bases not matched to a gene; V was cut back by 0 bases and J by 5 bases. The DNA for the CDR3 is TGTGCCATCAGTGAGTCGGACAGGGGAAAGGAGACCCAGTACTTC. Encoded protein: CAISESDRGKETQYF.

This chain joins TRBV11-2 and TRBJ2-7, with 8 positions matching TRBD2. This CDR3 comprises 15 residues. The junction had 15 bases not matched to a gene; V was cut back by 10 bases and J by 4 bases. Germline lookup yields CDR1 SGHAT and CDR2 FQNNGV. CDR3 DNA sequence: TGTGCCAACAACTTATGTTCGGGAGGGCCTTACGAGCAGTACTTC. This gives the protein CANNLCSGGPYEQYF.